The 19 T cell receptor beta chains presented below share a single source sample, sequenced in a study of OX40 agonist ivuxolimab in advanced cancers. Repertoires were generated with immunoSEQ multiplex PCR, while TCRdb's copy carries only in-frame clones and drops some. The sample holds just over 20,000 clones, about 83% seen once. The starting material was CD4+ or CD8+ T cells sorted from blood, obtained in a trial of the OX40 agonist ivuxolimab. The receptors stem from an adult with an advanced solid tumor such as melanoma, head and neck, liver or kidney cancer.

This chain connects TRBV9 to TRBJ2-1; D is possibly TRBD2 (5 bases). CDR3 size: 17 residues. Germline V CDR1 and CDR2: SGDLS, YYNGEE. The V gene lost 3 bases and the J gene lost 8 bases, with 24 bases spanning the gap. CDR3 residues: CASSAGRELWIFDEQFF. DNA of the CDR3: TGTGCCAGCAGCGCCGGTAGGGAGCTGTGGATTTTCGATGAGCAGTTCTTC.

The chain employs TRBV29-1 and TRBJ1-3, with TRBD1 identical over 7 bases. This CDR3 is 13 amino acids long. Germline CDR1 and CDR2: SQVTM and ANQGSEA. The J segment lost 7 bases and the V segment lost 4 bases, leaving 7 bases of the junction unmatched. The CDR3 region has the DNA TGCAGCGTTGTCCCCGACAGGGTGAACACCATATATTTT. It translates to CSVVPDRVNTIYF.

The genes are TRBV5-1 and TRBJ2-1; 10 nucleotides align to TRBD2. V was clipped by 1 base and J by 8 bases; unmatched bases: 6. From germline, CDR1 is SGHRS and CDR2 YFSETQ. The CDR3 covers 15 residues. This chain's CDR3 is CASSLISGGLDEQFF. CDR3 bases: TGCGCCAGCAGCTTGATTAGCGGGGGGTTGGATGAGCAGTTCTTC.

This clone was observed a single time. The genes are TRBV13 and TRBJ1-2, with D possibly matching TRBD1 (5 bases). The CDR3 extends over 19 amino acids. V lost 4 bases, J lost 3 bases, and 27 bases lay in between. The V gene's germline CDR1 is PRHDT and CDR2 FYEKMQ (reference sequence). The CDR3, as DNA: TGTGCCAGCAGCTCTTGGATGGGGAAGAACCGGGGGGAGGACTATGGCTACACCTTC. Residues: CASSSWMGKNRGEDYGYTF. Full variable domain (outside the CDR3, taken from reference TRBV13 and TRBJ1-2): AAGVIQSPRHLIKEKRETATLKCYPIPRHDTVYWYQQGPGQDPQFLISFYEKMQSDKGSIPDRFSAQQFSDYHSELNMSSLELGDSALYFCASSSWMGKNRGEDYGYTFGSGTRLTVV.

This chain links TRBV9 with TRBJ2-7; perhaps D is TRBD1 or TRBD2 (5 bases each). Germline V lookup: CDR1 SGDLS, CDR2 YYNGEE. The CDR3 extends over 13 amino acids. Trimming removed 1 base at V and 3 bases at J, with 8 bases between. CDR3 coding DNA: TGTGCCAGCAGCGTACAGGGAGACTACGAGCAGTACTTC. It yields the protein CASSVQGDYEQYF. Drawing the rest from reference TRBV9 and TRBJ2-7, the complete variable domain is DSGVTQTPKHLITATGQRVTLRCSPRSGDLSVYWYQQSLDQGLQFLIQYYNGEERAKGNILERFSAQQFPDLHSELNLSSLELGDSALYFCASSVQGDYEQYFGPGTRLTVT.

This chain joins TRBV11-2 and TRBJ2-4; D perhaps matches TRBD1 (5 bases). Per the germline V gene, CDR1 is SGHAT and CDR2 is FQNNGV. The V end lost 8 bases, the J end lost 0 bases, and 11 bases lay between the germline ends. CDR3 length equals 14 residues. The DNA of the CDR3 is TGTGCCAGCGAAGGGGAAGTAGCCAAAAACATTCAGTACTTC. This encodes CASEGEVAKNIQYF.

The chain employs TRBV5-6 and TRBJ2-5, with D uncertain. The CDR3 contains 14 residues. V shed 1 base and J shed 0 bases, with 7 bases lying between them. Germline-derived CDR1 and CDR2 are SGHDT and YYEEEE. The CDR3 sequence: CASSLLVDQETQYF. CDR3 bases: TGTGCCAGCAGCTTGTTGGTGGACCAAGAGACCCAGTACTTC.

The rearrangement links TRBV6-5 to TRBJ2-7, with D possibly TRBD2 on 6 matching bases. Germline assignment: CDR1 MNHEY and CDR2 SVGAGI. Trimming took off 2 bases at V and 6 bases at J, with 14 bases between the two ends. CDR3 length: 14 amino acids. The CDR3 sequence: CASSYGGVMGEQYF. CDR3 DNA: TGTGCCAGCAGTTACGGAGGGGTTATGGGCGAGCAGTACTTC.

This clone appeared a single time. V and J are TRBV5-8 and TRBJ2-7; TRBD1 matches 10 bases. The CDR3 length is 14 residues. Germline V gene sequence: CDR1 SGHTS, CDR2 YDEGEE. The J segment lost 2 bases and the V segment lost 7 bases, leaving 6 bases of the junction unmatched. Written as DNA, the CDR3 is TGTGCCAGCGGAACCGGGACAGGGGCCTACGAGCAGTACTTC. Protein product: CASGTGTGAYEQYF.

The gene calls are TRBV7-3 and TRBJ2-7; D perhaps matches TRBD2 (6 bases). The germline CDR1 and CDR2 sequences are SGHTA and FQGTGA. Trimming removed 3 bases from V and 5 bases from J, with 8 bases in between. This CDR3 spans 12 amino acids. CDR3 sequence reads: CASSFPGDEQYF. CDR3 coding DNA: TGTGCCAGCAGCTTCCCGGGGGACGAGCAGTACTTC.

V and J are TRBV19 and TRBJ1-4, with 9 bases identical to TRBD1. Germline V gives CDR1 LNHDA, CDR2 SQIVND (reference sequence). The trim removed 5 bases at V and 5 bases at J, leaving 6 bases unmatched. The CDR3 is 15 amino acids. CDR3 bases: TGTGCCAGTAGTTCGACAGGGGGGCTCAATGAAAAACTGTTTTTT. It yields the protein CASSSTGGLNEKLFF.

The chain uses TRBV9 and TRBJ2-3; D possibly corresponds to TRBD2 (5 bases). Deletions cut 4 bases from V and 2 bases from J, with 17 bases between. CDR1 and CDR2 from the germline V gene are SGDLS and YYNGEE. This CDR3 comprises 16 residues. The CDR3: CASSHPNGVVTDTQYF. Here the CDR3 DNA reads TGTGCCAGCAGCCACCCAAACGGGGTTGTCACAGATACGCAGTATTTT.

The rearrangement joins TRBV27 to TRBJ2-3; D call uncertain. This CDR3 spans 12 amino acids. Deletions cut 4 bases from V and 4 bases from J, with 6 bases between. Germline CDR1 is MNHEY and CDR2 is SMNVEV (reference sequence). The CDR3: CASSSSADTQYF. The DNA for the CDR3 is TGTGCCAGCAGTTCCTCCGCAGATACGCAGTATTTT.

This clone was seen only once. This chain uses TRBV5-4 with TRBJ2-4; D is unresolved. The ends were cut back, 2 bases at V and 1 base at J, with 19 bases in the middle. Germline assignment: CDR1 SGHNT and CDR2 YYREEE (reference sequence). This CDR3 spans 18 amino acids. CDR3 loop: CASSFGWGEPEAKNIQYF. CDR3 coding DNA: TGTGCCAGCAGCTTCGGGTGGGGTGAACCGGAGGCCAAAAACATTCAGTACTTC.

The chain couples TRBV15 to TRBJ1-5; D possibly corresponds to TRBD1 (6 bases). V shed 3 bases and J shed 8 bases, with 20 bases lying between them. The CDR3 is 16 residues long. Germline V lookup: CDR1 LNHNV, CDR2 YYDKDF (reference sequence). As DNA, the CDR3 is TGTGCCACCAGCAGTCCTCCGCAAACAGGGTTTAAGCCCCAGCATTTT. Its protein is CATSSPPQTGFKPQHF.

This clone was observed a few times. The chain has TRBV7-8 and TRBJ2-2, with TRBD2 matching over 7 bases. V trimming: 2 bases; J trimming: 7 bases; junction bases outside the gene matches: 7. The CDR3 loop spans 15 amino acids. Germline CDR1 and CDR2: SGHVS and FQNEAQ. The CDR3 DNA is TGTGCCAGCAGCTTATTCCTAGCGGCTGGCGGGGAGCTGTTTTTT. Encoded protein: CASSLFLAAGGELFF.

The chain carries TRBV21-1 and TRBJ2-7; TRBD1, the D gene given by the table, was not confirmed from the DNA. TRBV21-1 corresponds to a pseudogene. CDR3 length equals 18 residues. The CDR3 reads CASSPSNFLGTGGDEQYF. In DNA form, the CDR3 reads TGTGCCAGCAGCCCCTCGAACTTCCTTGGGACAGGGGGCGACGAGCAGTACTTC.

As DNA, the CDR3 is TGTGCCAGCGGCTACCATTACGGGGACCAAGAGACCCAGTACTTC. It specifies CASGYHYGDQETQYF. The rearrangement uses TRBV7-9 and TRBJ2-5; possible D gene TRBD2, 5 bases. The CDR3 has 15 residues. Germline values: CDR1 SEHNR, CDR2 FQNEAQ (reference sequence). V was trimmed by 8 bases and J by 0 bases, leaving 16 bases between them.

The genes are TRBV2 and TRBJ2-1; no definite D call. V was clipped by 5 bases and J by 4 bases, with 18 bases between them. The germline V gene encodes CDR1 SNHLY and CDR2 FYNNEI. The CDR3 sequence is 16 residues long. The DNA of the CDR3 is TGTGCCAGCAGTAAATCTCCCGGCGATCCTTACAATGAGCAGTTCTTC. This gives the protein CASSKSPGDPYNEQFF.